A single sample gave rise to the 18 T cell receptor beta chains below, sequenced in a study of regulatory T cells in long-lasting Graves disease. Investigators prepared the TCR beta libraries by applying iRepertoire HTBI primers and Arm-PCR of CDR3 regions. MiXCR, applied by TCRdb to the multiplex PCR reads, yields one record per CDR3 protein. The sample has 200,000 to 250,000 distinct CDR3 sequences; around 18% are singletons. Time point of the sample: newly diagnosed GD, antithyroid drugs for less than 3 months. PBMC RNA served as the TCR library source. Sequenced here: peripheral blood mononuclear cells (PBMCs), sampled at new diagnosis, from a patient treated with antithyroid drugs. The source of these receptors is a female donor with Graves disease.

This clonotype was detected ten times or more. The chain carries TRBV7-3 and TRBJ2-5; D might be TRBD2 (5 bases). V was cut by 4 bases and J by 3 bases, with 12 bases left in between. The germline V gene has CDR1 SGHTA and CDR2 FQGTGA. The CDR3 is made up of 14 amino acids. The CDR3 spells CASSSGRGEETQYF. The CDR3 DNA reads TGTGCCAGCAGCTCCGGACGGGGTGAAGAGACCCAGTACTTC.

This clonotype was counted at least ten times. The chain uses TRBV7-6 and TRBJ2-7, with D perhaps matching TRBD1 (6 bases). This CDR3 is 11 amino acids long. Germline V CDR1 and CDR2: SGHVS, FNYEAQ. Trimming left V 5 bases short and J 8 bases short, with 10 bases between. CDR3 sequence: CASSTQGKQYF. The DNA for the CDR3 is TGTGCCAGCAGCACGCAGGGGAAGCAGTACTTC.

Only a few counts were recorded for this clonotype. V gene TRBV4-3 combines with J gene TRBJ1-2; no firm D call. The CDR3 totals 14 residues. V was trimmed by 1 base and J by 2 bases, leaving 8 bases between them. Germline CDR1 and CDR2: LGHNA and YSLEER. The CDR3 sequence: CASSQAYLNYGYTF. In DNA, the CDR3 is TGCGCCAGCAGCCAAGCGTATCTCAACTATGGCTACACCTTC.

This clonotype has a count of ten or more. The chain joins TRBV19 to TRBJ2-5; no clear D gene. V lost 1 base, J lost 2 bases, and 8 bases lay in between. The CDR3 consists of 14 residues. Germline assignment: CDR1 LNHDA and CDR2 SQIVND (reference sequence). The CDR3 loop is CASSIGSRQETQYF. The CDR3 nucleotides are TGTGCCAGTAGTATAGGGTCAAGGCAAGAGACCCAGTACTTC.

This clonotype turned up a few times. The gene calls are TRBV9 and TRBJ2-5; 11 bases map to TRBD2. Germline V gene sequence: CDR1 SGDLS, CDR2 YYNGEE. The CDR3 is 17 residues long. Trimming took 0 bases from V and 4 from J; bases not matched to a gene: 8. CDR3 residues: CASSVAGSGLAGETQYF. CDR3 coding DNA: TGTGCCAGCAGCGTAGCGGGTAGCGGACTAGCGGGAGAGACCCAGTACTTC.

This clonotype was recorded at least ten times. The chain recombines TRBV6-5 with TRBJ1-5; D gene unclear. The ends were cut back, 3 bases at V and 4 bases at J, with 10 bases in the middle. In germline, CDR1 is MNHEY, CDR2 SVGAGI. The CDR3 contains 14 residues. As DNA, the CDR3 is TGTGCCAGCAGTTATCGGGTGGGGAATCAGCCCCAGCATTTT. This encodes CASSYRVGNQPQHF.

Regarding this clonotype: Compared with germline, one end of the junction differs, possibly owing to a read error. The chain uses TRBV20-1 and TRBJ1-3; D call uncertain. Germline-derived CDR1 and CDR2 are DFQATT and SNEGSKA (reference sequence). The CDR3 is 13 amino acids. The CDR3 DNA reads as TGCAGTGCTAGTGGGTACTCTGGAAAGACCATATATTTT. Translated, it gives CSASGYSGKTIYF.

This clonotype has at least ten counts. The J gene is TRBJ1-4, the V gene TRBV7-9; the D gene is possibly TRBD1 (6 bases). Trimming pared 5 bases from V and 0 bases from J, leaving 13 bases between. Germline assignment: CDR1 SEHNR and CDR2 FQNEAQ (reference sequence). The CDR3 has 16 amino acids. The CDR3 spells CASSPPNRATNEKLFF. The CDR3 nucleotides read TGTGCCAGCAGCCCACCAAACAGGGCAACTAATGAAAAACTGTTTTTT.

A remark on this clonotype: A far larger clone is only one base removed, so a read error is likely. V usage is TRBV11-3 and J usage is TRBJ2-3; 9 nucleotides align to TRBD2. The V gene's germline CDR1 is SGHNT and CDR2 YENEEA. The CDR3 totals 15 residues. The CDR3 is CGSSFFLAGTDTQYF. The CDR3 bases are TGTGGCAGCAGCTTTTTTCTAGCGGGAACAGATACGCAGTATTTT.

This clonotype was recorded at least ten times. The chain carries TRBV3-1 and TRBJ2-7, with a weak D call TRBD1 (6 bases). Trimming removed 3 bases from V and 0 bases from J, with 9 bases in between. The CDR3 sequence is 14 residues long. Per germline, CDR1 LGHDT and CDR2 YNNKEL (reference sequence). The chain's CDR3 is CASSHDRSSYEQYF. The CDR3 coding sequence is TGTGCCAGCAGCCACGACAGGAGCTCCTACGAGCAGTACTTC.

This clonotype was picked up many times. The V call is TRBV6-1, the J call TRBJ1-5, with unresolved D. Germline V gene data show CDR1 as MNHNS and CDR2 as SASEGT. The ends were cut back, 7 bases at V and 0 bases at J, with 10 bases in the middle. This CDR3 is built from 14 residues. The CDR3 DNA reads as TGTGCCAGCATTTCGCATTTTAGCAATCAGCCCCAGCATTTT. Translation: CASISHFSNQPQHF.

This clonotype was observed many times. The chain recombines TRBV2 with TRBJ2-7; D is tentatively TRBD1 or TRBD2 (5 bases each). This CDR3 comprises 14 residues. The germline V and J ends were trimmed by 6 bases and 6 bases, with 18 bases remaining between them. The germline gives CDR1 SNHLY, CDR2 FYNNEI. The CDR3 DNA is TGTGCCAGCAGCCCCCCCGGGGCCAGAGGCGAGCAGTACTTC. Encoded protein: CASSPPGARGEQYF.

This clonotype was recorded at least ten times. The V gene is TRBV20-1, the J gene TRBJ2-1; a weak D match, TRBD2 (6 bases). V was pared by 5 bases and J by 9 bases, with 20 bases between. The germline V gene has CDR1 DFQATT and CDR2 SNEGSKA (reference sequence). CDR3 length: 14 amino acids. The CDR3, as DNA: TGCAGTGCTTTGCTTGGCGGGATCTCACGTGAGCAGTTCTTC. It yields the protein CSALLGGISREQFF.

This clonotype has at least ten counts. This chain joins TRBV5-4 and TRBJ2-5; tentative D call: TRBD2 (6 bases). Trimming left V 9 bases short and J 4 bases short, with 25 bases between. Germline V gene sequence: CDR1 SGHNT, CDR2 YYREEE (reference sequence). This CDR3 spans 16 amino acids. The CDR3 DNA reads as TGTGCCACAGGTTTGGCGGGGAACATGGGGGGAGAGACCCAGTACTTC. Residues: CATGLAGNMGGETQYF.

This clonotype was picked up many times. This sequence joins TRBV20-1 and TRBJ2-1, with unresolved D. CDR1 and CDR2 from the germline V gene are DFQATT and SNEGSKA (reference sequence). The ends were cut back, 3 bases at V and 9 bases at J, with 9 bases in the middle. This CDR3 is 11 amino acids long. CDR3 in DNA: TGCAGTGCTAGTCCCTGGGGTGAGCAGTTCTTC. It translates to CSASPWGEQFF.

The J gene is TRBJ2-7, the V gene TRBV6-2 or TRBV6-3, with D perhaps matching TRBD2 (6 bases). Trimming pared 2 bases from V and 4 bases from J, leaving 27 bases between. The V gene's germline CDR1 is MNHEY and CDR2 SVGEGT. This CDR3 region has 19 residues. CDR3 in DNA: TGTGCCAGCAGTTACGAGGGGAGAGGCGGGATACTCCAAGCATACGAGCAGTACTTC. Translation gives CASSYEGRGGILQAYEQYF.

This clonotype was observed at least ten times. The V call is TRBV9, the J call TRBJ2-7; D ambiguous. The CDR3 runs 14 residues. V dropped 0 bases and J dropped 0 bases, with 7 bases sitting between them. CDR1 is SGDLS, CDR2 YYNGEE, per germline. The CDR3 loop is CASSVGSFSYEQYF. The CDR3 nucleotides are TGTGCCAGCAGCGTAGGAAGCTTCTCCTACGAGCAGTACTTC.

The chain combines TRBV20-1 with TRBJ1-5; 7 bases are shared with TRBD1. The germline CDR1 and CDR2 sequences are DFQATT and SNEGSKA (reference sequence). Losses at the gene ends were 6 bases for V and 0 bases for J; bases not matched to a gene: 5. This CDR3 contains 14 residues. CDR3 DNA: TGCAGTGCAAGCAGGGGGGATAGCAATCAGCCCCAGCATTTT. The encoded protein is CSASRGDSNQPQHF.